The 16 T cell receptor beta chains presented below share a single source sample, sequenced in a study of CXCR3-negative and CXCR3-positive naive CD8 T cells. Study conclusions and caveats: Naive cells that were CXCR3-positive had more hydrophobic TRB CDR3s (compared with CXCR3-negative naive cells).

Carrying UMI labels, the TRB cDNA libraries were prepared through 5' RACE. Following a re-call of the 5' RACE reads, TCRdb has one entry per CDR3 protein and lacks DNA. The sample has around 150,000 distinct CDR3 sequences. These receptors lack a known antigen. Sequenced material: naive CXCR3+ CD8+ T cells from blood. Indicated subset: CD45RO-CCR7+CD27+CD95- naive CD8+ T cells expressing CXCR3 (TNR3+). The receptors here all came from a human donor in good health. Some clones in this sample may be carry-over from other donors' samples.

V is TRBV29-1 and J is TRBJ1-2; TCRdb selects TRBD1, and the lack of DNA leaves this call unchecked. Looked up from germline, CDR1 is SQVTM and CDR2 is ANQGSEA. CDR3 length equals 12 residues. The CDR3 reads CSVPDRGYGYTF.

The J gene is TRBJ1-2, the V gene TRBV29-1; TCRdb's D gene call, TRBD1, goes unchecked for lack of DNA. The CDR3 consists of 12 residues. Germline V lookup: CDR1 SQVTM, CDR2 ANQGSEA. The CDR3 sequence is CSARDGDYGYTF.

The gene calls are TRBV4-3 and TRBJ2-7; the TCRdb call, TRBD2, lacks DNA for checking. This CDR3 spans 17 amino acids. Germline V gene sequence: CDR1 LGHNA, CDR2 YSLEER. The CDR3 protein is CASSQDYSQTLAYEQYF.

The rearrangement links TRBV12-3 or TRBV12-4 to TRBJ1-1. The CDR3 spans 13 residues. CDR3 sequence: CASGAWANTEAFF.

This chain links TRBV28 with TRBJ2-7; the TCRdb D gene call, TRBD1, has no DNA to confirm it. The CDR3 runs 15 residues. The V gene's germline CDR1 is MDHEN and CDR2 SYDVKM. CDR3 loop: CASSPTGGGDYEQYF.

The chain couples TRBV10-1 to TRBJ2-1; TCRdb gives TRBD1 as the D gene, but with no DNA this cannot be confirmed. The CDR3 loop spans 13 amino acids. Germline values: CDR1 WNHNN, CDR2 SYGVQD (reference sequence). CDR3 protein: CASRTGGRHEQFF.

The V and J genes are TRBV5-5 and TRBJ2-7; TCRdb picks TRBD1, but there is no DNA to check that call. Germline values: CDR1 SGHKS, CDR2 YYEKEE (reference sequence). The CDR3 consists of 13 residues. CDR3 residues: CASSLAWGDEQYF.

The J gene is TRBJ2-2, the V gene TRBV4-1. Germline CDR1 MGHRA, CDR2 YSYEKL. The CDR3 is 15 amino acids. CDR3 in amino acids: CASSQDPTATGELFF.

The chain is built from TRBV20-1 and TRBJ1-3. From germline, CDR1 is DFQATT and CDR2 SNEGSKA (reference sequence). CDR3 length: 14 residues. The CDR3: CSARDVGSGNTIYF.

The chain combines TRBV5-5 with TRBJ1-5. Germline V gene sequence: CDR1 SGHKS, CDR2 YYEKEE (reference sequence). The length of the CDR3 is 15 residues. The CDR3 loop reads CASSSGNYSNQPQHF.

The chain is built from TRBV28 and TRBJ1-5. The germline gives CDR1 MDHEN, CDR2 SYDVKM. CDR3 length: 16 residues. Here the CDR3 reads CASSLPKVAAFQPQHF.

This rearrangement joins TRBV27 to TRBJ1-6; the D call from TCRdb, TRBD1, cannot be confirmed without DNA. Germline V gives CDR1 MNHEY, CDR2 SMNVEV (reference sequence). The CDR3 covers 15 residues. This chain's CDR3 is CASSEGQGYNSPLHF.

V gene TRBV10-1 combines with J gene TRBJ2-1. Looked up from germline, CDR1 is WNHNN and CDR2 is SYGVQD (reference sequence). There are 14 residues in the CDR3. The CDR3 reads CASSPELPGDEQFF.

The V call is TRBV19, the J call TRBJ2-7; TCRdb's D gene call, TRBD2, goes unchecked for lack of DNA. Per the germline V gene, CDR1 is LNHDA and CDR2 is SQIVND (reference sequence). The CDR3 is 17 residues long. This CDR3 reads CASSTVLALSGSYEQYF.

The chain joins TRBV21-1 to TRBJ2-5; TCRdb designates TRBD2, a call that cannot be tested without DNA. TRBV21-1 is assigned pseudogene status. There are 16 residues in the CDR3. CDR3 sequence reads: CASSKAGGPQQETQYF.

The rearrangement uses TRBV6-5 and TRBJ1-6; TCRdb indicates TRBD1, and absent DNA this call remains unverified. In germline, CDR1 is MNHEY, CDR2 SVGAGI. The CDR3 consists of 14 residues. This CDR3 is CASSFQGYNSPLHF.